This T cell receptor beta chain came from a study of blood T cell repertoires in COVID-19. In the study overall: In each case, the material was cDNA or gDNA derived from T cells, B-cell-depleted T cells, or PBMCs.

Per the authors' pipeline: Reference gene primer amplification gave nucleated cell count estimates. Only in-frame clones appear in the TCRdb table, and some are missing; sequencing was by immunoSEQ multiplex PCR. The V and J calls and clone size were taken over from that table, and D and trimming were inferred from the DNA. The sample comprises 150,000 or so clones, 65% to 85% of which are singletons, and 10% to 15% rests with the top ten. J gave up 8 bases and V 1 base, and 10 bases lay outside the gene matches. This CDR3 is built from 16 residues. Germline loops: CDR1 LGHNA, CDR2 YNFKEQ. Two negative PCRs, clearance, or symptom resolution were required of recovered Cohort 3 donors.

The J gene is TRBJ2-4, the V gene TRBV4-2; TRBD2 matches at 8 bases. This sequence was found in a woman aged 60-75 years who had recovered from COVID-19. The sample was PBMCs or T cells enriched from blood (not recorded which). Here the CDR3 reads CASSQGVRGAVDIQYF. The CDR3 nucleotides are TGTGCCAGCAGCCAAGGGGTGCGGGGGGCCGTAGACATTCAGTACTTC.